Below are 14 T cell receptor beta chains sequenced from a single sample in a study of shared clonotypes between healthy human individuals. Only in-frame clones appear in the TCRdb table, and some are missing; sequencing was by immunoSEQ multiplex PCR. The sample includes some 1 million clones, more than 65% of them seen just once. The specimen was memory CD4+ T cells sorted from blood. As for subset: CD45RA-negative fraction. All receptors derive from a man between 18 and 29 years old in good health.

This clone came up once. Written as DNA, the CDR3 is TGTGCCAGCAGTTTAATCCAGGCTAACTATGGCTACACCTTC. Translated, it gives CASSLIQANYGYTF. The V call is TRBV28, the J call TRBJ1-2; D ambiguous. CDR1 and CDR2 from the germline V gene are MDHEN and SYDVKM. V lost 2 bases and J 0 bases, leaving 7 bases between the germline ends. The CDR3 is 14 amino acids.

The chain carries TRBV11-2 and TRBJ1-1, with D maybe TRBD1 (6 bases). Per germline, CDR1 SGHAT and CDR2 FQNNGV. The CDR3 runs 13 residues. V lost 4 bases and J 8 bases, leaving 14 bases between the germline ends. Written as DNA, the CDR3 is TGTGCCAGCAGCTGGGCGGGGGCTCAAGAAGCTTTCTTT. Its protein is CASSWAGAQEAFF.

This clone was observed once. V usage is TRBV14 and J usage is TRBJ2-5; D remains unclear. The V gene lost 1 base and the J gene lost 3 bases, with 6 bases spanning the gap. The CDR3 sequence is 13 residues long. CDR1 is SGHDN and CDR2 is FVKESK in the germline V gene. DNA of the CDR3: TGTGCCAGCAGCCAAGGAACCAAAGAGACCCAGTACTTC. This sequence encodes CASSQGTKETQYF.

The CDR3, as DNA: TGTGCCTGGAGTGCCCCGACTAGCCAGTCCGAGACCCAGTACTTC. Its protein product is CAWSAPTSQSETQYF. V and J are TRBV30 and TRBJ2-5, with 7 bases aligning to TRBD2. The V segment lost 1 base and the J segment 5 bases; nucleotides outside the gene matches: 10. Germline V CDR1 and CDR2: GTSNPN, SVGIG (reference sequence). The CDR3 is made up of 15 amino acids.

The chain joins TRBV11-2 to TRBJ2-7; D is perhaps TRBD2 (5 bases). Germline lookup yields CDR1 SGHAT and CDR2 FQNNGV. There are 14 residues in the CDR3. CDR3 sequence (DNA): TGTGCATCCAGGAAGACTACCTTTTCCTACGAGCAGTACTTC. Translation gives CASRKTTFSYEQYF. The variable domain in full, completed from reference TRBV11-2 and TRBJ2-7, reads EAGVAQSPRYKIIEKRQSVAFWCNPISGHATLYWYQQILGQGPKLLIQFQNNGVVDDSQLPKDRFSAERLKGVDSTLKIQPAKLEDSAVYLCASRKTTFSYEQYFGPGTRLTVT.

This clone has ten or more counts. This chain uses TRBV27 with TRBJ2-2; D is uncertain. CDR3 length: 15 residues. Germline-derived CDR1 and CDR2 are MNHEY and SMNVEV (reference sequence). V lost 4 bases and J 2 bases, leaving 11 bases between the germline ends. Written as DNA, the CDR3 is TGTGCCAGCAGTTCTTTGGCTACAAACACCGGGGAGCTGTTTTTT. Its translation: CASSSLATNTGELFF.

This rearrangement joins TRBV9 to TRBJ1-2; possibly TRBD1 for D (6 bases). V shed 5 bases and J shed 7 bases, with 12 bases lying between them. This CDR3 spans 12 amino acids. CDR1 is SGDLS and CDR2 is YYNGEE in the germline V gene. The CDR3 DNA follows: TGTGCCAGCAGGCCTACACAGGGTGGCTACACCTTC. This encodes CASRPTQGGYTF.

The chain combines TRBV7-9 with TRBJ1-2, with 7 bases fitting TRBD1. V lost 5 bases, J lost 1 base, and 4 bases stayed unmatched. CDR1 is SEHNR, CDR2 FQNEAQ, per germline (reference sequence). This CDR3 comprises 14 residues. CDR3 residues: CASSRTGDNYGYTF. The CDR3 coding sequence is TGTGCCAGCAGCCGGACAGGAGATAACTATGGCTACACCTTC. The whole variable domain, remainder taken from reference TRBV7-9 and TRBJ1-2, is DTGVSQNPRHKITKRGQNVTFRCDPISEHNRLYWYRQTLGQGPEFLTYFQNEAQLEKSRLLSDRFSAERPKGSFSTLEIQRTEQGDSAMYLCASSRTGDNYGYTFGSGTRLTVV.

The chain has TRBV5-1 and TRBJ2-7, with D perhaps matching TRBD1 (6 bases). From germline, CDR1 is SGHRS and CDR2 YFSETQ. Trimming took off 3 bases at V and 5 bases at J, with 18 bases between the two ends. This CDR3 is 15 amino acids long. DNA for the CDR3: TGCGCCAGCAGCTCGCAAGCAGGGGCGACGAACGAGCAGTACTTC. This sequence encodes CASSSQAGATNEQYF.

There are a few counts of this clone. The CDR3 reads CASTFTSTDTQYF. CDR3 sequence (DNA): TGTGCCAGCACCTTCACTAGCACAGATACGCAGTATTTT. The V and J genes are TRBV2 and TRBJ2-3; unclear D gene. CDR1 SNHLY and CDR2 FYNNEI come from the germline V gene. Trimming removed 7 bases from V and 0 bases from J, with 8 bases in between. The CDR3 extends over 13 amino acids.

The chain links TRBV4-1 to TRBJ1-6, with a possible D match to TRBD1 (6 bases). V lost 0 bases and J lost 1, with 10 bases in between. This CDR3 has 17 amino acids. The germline V gene has CDR1 MGHRA and CDR2 YSYEKL. DNA for the CDR3: TGCGCCAGCAGCCAAGATAAGGGGGGGTCCTATAATTCACCCCTCCACTTT. The encoded protein is CASSQDKGGSYNSPLHF.

This chain uses TRBV9 with TRBJ2-7, with D maybe TRBD1 (6 bases). The CDR3 has 15 residues. V dropped 0 bases and J dropped 4 bases, with 14 bases sitting between them. Germline values: CDR1 SGDLS, CDR2 YYNGEE. The CDR3 loop is CASSVATGIQYEQYF. The DNA for the CDR3 is TGTGCCAGCAGCGTAGCCACAGGGATCCAGTACGAGCAGTACTTC.

The chain carries TRBV7-8 and TRBJ1-3, with D possibly matching TRBD1 (6 bases). Looked up from germline, CDR1 is SGHVS and CDR2 is FQNEAQ. The V end was cut by 5 bases, the J end by 5 bases, with 16 bases between. The CDR3 extends over 15 amino acids. For the CDR3, the DNA is TGTGCCAGCAGCAGGGGGGAGGCTGCTCGAAACACCATATATTTT. This encodes CASSRGEAARNTIYF.

This chain links TRBV6-5 with TRBJ2-2; possibly TRBD2 for D (5 bases). Germline V gene data show CDR1 as MNHEY and CDR2 as SVGAGI. Trimming took off 6 bases at V and 10 bases at J, with 18 bases between the two ends. This CDR3 region has 14 residues. CDR3 amino acids: CASSDRTGREELFF. The DNA for the CDR3 is TGTGCCAGCAGCGATCGGACCGGCCGGGAGGAGCTGTTTTTT.